Presented here are 2 T cell receptor beta chains from one specimen sequenced in a study of shared clonotypes between healthy human individuals. TCRdb's copy holds only in-frame clones and misses some; the assay was immunoSEQ multiplex PCR. The table includes some 2 million clones, roughly 94% detected once. Sequenced material: naive CD4+ T cells sorted from blood. Regarding subset: CD45RA+ positively selected. These receptors came from a man aged 18 to 30 in good health.

The chain is built from TRBV15 and TRBJ1-2; 8 bases line up with TRBD1. The CDR3 spans 16 residues. Trimming took 5 bases from V and 4 from J; bases not matched to a gene: 12. CDR1 and CDR2 from the germline V gene are LNHNV and YYDKDF (reference sequence). CDR3 protein: CATSEGDRGQSYGYTF. The CDR3, as DNA: TGTGCCACCAGCGAGGGTGACAGGGGCCAGAGCTATGGCTACACCTTC.

Concerning this clone: This may be a read error, as it is one base from a much larger clone. In the same sample, other DNA sequences code for this CDR3. The DNA of the CDR3 is TGCGCCAGCAGCTTGGCGGGACAGGGAGGATACGAGCAGTACTTC. It yields the protein CASSLAGQGGYEQYF. This sequence joins TRBV5-4 and TRBJ2-7; 9 bases map to TRBD1. CDR3 length equals 15 residues. CDR1 and CDR2 (germline): SGHNT, YYREEE (reference sequence).